The 13 T cell receptor beta chains listed next were all sequenced from one sample in a study of regulatory dendritic cells for organ transplantation (dated by TCRdb to about 2017). Library generation was performed with the immunoSEQ multiplex PCR assay. The table comes from immuneACCESS by way of TCRdb, which keeps in-frame sequences with V and J called. Part of the clones is missing from these tables; in studies checked, under half for an unresolved V gene and the rest for unknown reasons. The sample table records some 40,000 clones; 80% to 95% of these occur just once. The biggest ten clones account for 0.095% to 0.14% of the sample. Sequenced material: naive CD8+ T cells from blood. The cell subset or site tag for this specimen amounts to: CD45RA+ naive T cells. These receptors were obtained from a human donor in good health.

The V call is TRBV27, the J call TRBJ1-2; D gene uncertain. Trimming shortened V by 4 bases and J by 2 bases, and 14 bases separated the two germline ends. CDR3 size: 15 residues. Germline V CDR1 and CDR2: MNHEY, SMNVEV (reference sequence). The CDR3 DNA reads TGTGCCAGCAGTTCGGAAGGACGGCCGAACTATGGCTACACCTTC. Its translation is CASSSEGRPNYGYTF.

Written as DNA, the CDR3 is TGCGCCAGCAGCCAACCACTAGCTTCCCATACGCAGTATTTT. Translation: CASSQPLASHTQYF. The rearrangement joins TRBV4-3 to TRBJ2-3, with a possible D match to TRBD2 (6 bases). V lost 2 bases, J lost 7 bases, and 13 bases lay in between. The germline V gene has CDR1 LGHNA and CDR2 YSLEER. CDR3 length: 14 residues.

This clone was detected once. The rearrangement joins TRBV9 to TRBJ2-2; D gene unclear. Trimming took 7 bases from V and 8 from J, leaving 9 bases between them. Germline-derived CDR1 and CDR2 are SGDLS and YYNGEE. The CDR3 covers 11 residues. The CDR3 DNA sequence: TGTGCCAGCCGGCGGACGGGGGAGCTGTTTTTT. Protein product: CASRRTGELFF.

The chain uses TRBV6-1 and TRBJ1-5, with D possibly matching TRBD1 (5 bases). Germline V gene data show CDR1 as MNHNS and CDR2 as SASEGT. V was trimmed by 2 bases and J by 4 bases, leaving 12 bases between them. The CDR3 runs 15 residues. The CDR3 coding sequence is TGTGCCAGCAGTGAATGGGGGGAAGGAAATCAGCCCCAGCATTTT. Encoded protein: CASSEWGEGNQPQHF.

This chain uses TRBV30 with TRBJ2-6; no definite D call. The CDR3 is made up of 15 amino acids. Germline-derived CDR1 and CDR2 are GTSNPN and SVGIG (reference sequence). V was cut by 0 bases and J by 1 base, with 7 bases left in between. CDR3 in amino acids: CAWSVGVSGANVLTF. For the CDR3, the DNA is TGTGCCTGGAGTGTAGGTGTGTCTGGGGCCAACGTCCTGACTTTC. The full variable domain, rest sourced from reference TRBV30 and TRBJ2-6, is SQTIHQWPATLVQPVGSPLSLECTVEGTSNPNLYWYRQAAGRGLQLLFYSVGIGQISSEVPQNLSASRPQDRQFILSSKKLLLSDSGFYLCAWSVGVSGANVLTFGAGSRLTVL.

Here the CDR3 reads CASSHIRLNSPLHF. For the CDR3, the DNA is TGTGCCAGCAGCCACATACGACTTAATTCACCCCTCCACTTT. The gene calls are TRBV5-5 and TRBJ1-6; unclear D gene. The CDR3 is 14 amino acids. CDR1 is SGHKS and CDR2 is YYEKEE in the germline V gene (reference sequence). The ends were cut back, 4 bases at V and 6 bases at J, with 11 bases in the middle.

This clone appeared a few times. V is TRBV28 and J is TRBJ1-2; perhaps TRBD1 as D (5 bases). The CDR3 is made up of 14 amino acids. Germline loops: CDR1 MDHEN, CDR2 SYDVKM. The V gene lost 5 bases and the J gene lost 4 bases, with 14 bases spanning the gap. The CDR3 reads CASSRDGTVYGYTF. Written as DNA, the CDR3 is TGTGCCAGCAGTCGCGACGGGACGGTCTATGGCTACACCTTC.

CDR3 DNA: TGCAGCGTGGGGGGGGGTGAAGCTTTCTTT. Its translation: CSVGGGEAFF. The chain employs TRBV29-1 and TRBJ1-1, with D possibly being TRBD1 (5 bases). This CDR3 is 10 amino acids long. Germline values: CDR1 SQVTM, CDR2 ANQGSEA. Trimming cost V 6 bases and J 7 bases, with 9 bases left between them. The full variable domain, with the rest looked up from reference TRBV29-1 and TRBJ1-1, is SAVISQKPSRDICQRGTSLTIQCQVDSQVTMMFWYRQQPGQSLTLIATANQGSEATYESGFVIDKFPISRPNLTFSTLTVSNMSPEDSSIYLCSVGGGEAFFGQGTRLTVV.

This chain connects TRBV6-6 to TRBJ1-2, with D uncertain. Germline V gives CDR1 MNHNY, CDR2 SVGAGI (reference sequence). V was trimmed by 1 base and J by 4 bases, leaving 13 bases between them. This CDR3 is built from 15 residues. The CDR3 spells CASSYLGSPGYGYTF. The DNA of the CDR3 is TGTGCCAGCAGTTACTTAGGGTCTCCTGGCTATGGCTACACCTTC.

The V gene is TRBV7-9, the J gene TRBJ2-7, with 7 bases identical to TRBD1. There are 15 residues in the CDR3. CDR1 SEHNR and CDR2 FQNEAQ come from the germline V gene (reference sequence). With V trimmed by 5 bases and J by 0 bases, 7 bases remained unmatched. CDR3 region: CASSGTNRGSYEQYF. In DNA, the CDR3 is TGTGCCAGCAGCGGGACGAACAGGGGCTCCTACGAGCAGTACTTC.

This chain uses TRBV4-3 with TRBJ2-2, with 14 positions matching TRBD2. The CDR3 sequence is 19 residues long. Germline CDR1 reads LGHNA; CDR2 reads YSLEER. The J segment lost 2 bases and the V segment lost 0 bases, leaving 5 bases of the junction unmatched. CDR3 sequence: CASSQDRLAGGPNTGELFF. In nucleotides, the CDR3 is TGCGCCAGCAGCCAAGATAGACTAGCGGGAGGGCCAAACACCGGGGAGCTGTTTTTT.

This chain joins TRBV5-5 and TRBJ1-5; 8 bases fit TRBD1. Trimming cost V 4 bases and J 3 bases; bases outside gene matches: 3. The V gene's germline CDR1 is SGHKS and CDR2 YYEKEE (reference sequence). CDR3 length: 14 amino acids. CDR3 residues: CASSRQGANQPQHF. CDR3 in DNA: TGTGCCAGCAGCCGCCAGGGGGCCAATCAGCCCCAGCATTTT.

J is TRBJ1-2 and V is TRBV4-3, with D perhaps matching TRBD1 (6 bases). V lost 0 bases and J lost 4, with 15 bases in between. The CDR3 sequence is 16 residues long. Germline loops: CDR1 LGHNA, CDR2 YSLEER. The CDR3 loop reads CASSQDHNVRGYGYTF. The CDR3 nucleotides are TGCGCCAGCAGCCAAGACCACAACGTCAGGGGCTATGGCTACACCTTC.